This TCR beta chain was recorded in a study of Ad26.COV2.S vaccination and SARS-CoV-2 variants. Overall study findings and caveats: Whether participants received vaccine or placebo, their non-spike TCR breadth was similar.

Treatment specified: 19 received Ad26.COV2.S at low or high dose, single or two shots; about 5 received placebo; per-sample allocation not given. Each sample was drawn 63 days after the first injection (of vaccine or placebo). Germline assignment: CDR1 LNHDA and CDR2 SQIVND (reference sequence). CDR3 size: 14 residues. The V gene lost 4 bases and the J gene lost 7 bases, with 14 bases spanning the gap. Sequencing was performed with immunoSEQ multiplex PCR; in TCRdb, only in-frame clones are kept and a portion is missing. Seen here are about 680,000 clones, around 90% observed once, and the top ten hold roughly 1.5%. As for this clone: What it binds is not known.

The J gene is TRBJ1-3, the V gene TRBV19; D ambiguous. The sequence came from a person aged 18-65 years who received the Ad26.COV2.S COVID-19 vaccine or a placebo. The input for sequencing was peripheral blood, taken in a trial of Ad26.COV2.S vaccine versus placebo. CDR3 sequence (DNA): TGTGCCAGTAGTACCACGACAAGACTGAACACCATATATTTT. Protein: CASSTTTRLNTIYF.